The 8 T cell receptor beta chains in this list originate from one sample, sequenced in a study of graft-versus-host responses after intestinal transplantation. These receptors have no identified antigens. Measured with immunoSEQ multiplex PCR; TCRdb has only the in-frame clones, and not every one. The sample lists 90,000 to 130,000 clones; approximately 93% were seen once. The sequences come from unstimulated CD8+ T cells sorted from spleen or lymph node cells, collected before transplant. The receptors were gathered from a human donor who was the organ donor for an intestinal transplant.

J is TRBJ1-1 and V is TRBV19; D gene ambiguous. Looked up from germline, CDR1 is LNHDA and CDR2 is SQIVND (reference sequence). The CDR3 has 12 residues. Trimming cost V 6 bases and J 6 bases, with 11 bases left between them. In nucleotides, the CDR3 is TGTGCCAGTAGACCTTCGGGCGCTGAAGCTTTCTTT. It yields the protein CASRPSGAEAFF.

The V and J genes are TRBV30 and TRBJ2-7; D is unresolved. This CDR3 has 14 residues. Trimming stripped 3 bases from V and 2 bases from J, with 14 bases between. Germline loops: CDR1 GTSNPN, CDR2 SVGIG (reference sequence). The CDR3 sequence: CAWRDPIRTYEQYF. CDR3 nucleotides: TGTGCCTGGAGGGACCCCATCCGCACCTACGAGCAGTACTTC.

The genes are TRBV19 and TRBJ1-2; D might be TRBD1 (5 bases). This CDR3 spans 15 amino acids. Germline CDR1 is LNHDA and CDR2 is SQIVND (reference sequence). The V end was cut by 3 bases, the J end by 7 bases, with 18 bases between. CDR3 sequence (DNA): TGTGCCAGTAGTATGTGGGACGGGTCCTCTTGTGGCTACACCTTC. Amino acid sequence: CASSMWDGSSCGYTF.

The CDR3 DNA sequence: TGTGCCAGCAGCGTCAGAGGCCTAGACTTTACTTATGAGCAGTTCTTC. Translating gives CASSVRGLDFTYEQFF. V is TRBV9 and J is TRBJ2-1; D uncertain. Germline assignment: CDR1 SGDLS and CDR2 YYNGEE. The ends were cut back, 2 bases at V and 8 bases at J, with 20 bases in the middle. The CDR3 has 16 amino acids.

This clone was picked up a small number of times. CDR3 DNA sequence: TGTGCCAGCAGCGCAAGGTGGACAGGGGGTATTTATGGCTACACCTTC. Translation: CASSARWTGGIYGYTF. The rearrangement uses TRBV9 and TRBJ1-2; 10 bases map to TRBD1. CDR1 is SGDLS and CDR2 is YYNGEE in the germline V gene. The CDR3 is made up of 16 amino acids. Trimming cost V 3 bases and J 5 bases; bases outside gene matches: 10.

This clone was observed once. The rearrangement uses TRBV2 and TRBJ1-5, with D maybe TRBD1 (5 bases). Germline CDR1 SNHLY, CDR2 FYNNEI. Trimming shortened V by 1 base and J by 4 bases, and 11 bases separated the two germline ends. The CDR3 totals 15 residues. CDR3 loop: CASSEGTSPNQPQHF. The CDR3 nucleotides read TGTGCCAGCAGTGAAGGGACATCCCCGAATCAGCCCCAGCATTTT. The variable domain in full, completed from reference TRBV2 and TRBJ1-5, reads EPEVTQTPSHQVTQMGQEVILRCVPISNHLYFYWYRQILGQKVEFLVSFYNNEISEKSEIFDDQFSVERPDGSNFTLKIRSTKLEDSAMYFCASSEGTSPNQPQHFGDGTRLSIL.

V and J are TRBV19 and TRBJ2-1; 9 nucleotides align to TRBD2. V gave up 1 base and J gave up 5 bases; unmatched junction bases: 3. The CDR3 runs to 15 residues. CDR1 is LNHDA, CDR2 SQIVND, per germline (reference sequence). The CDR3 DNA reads TGTGCCAGTAGTATAGCTCTAGCGGGGCACAATGAGCAGTTCTTC. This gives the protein CASSIALAGHNEQFF.

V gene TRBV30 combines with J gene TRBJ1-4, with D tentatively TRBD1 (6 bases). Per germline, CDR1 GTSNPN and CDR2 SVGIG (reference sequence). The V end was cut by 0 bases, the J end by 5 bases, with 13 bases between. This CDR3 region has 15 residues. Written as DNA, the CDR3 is TGTGCCTGGAGTGTACGACAGGTTCTAAATGAAAAACTGTTTTTT. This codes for CAWSVRQVLNEKLFF.